This T cell receptor (beta chain) was captured by sequencing in a study of T-cell reconstitution after alpha-beta-depleted transplantation in children (dated by TCRdb to 2016 to 2017). In terms of the full investigation: Using TCR repertoire profiling, the study followed T-cell immune reconstitution in a quantitative way in children after TCRalphabeta/CD19-depleted allogeneic hematopoietic cell transplantation.

CDR1 and CDR2 are drawn from the germline V gene (reference sequence): LGHDT, YNNKEL. Trimming removed 1 base from V and 3 bases from J, leaving 13 bases between the germline ends. The CDR3 holds 16 amino acids from the cysteine to the phenylalanine. Only the CDR3 portion is preserved as DNA: 48 bases, with reading frame beginning at the first base. Findings and caveats that apply to the study as a whole: The apparently early alphabetaT-cell count recovery about two months after transplant was reportedly dependent on only several hundred rapidly expanded clones derived from non-depleted graft cells. In some patients, the high TCRbeta diversity seen at day 60 was put down to recipient T cells and intrathymic progenitors that had survived conditioning. Over the following months the frequencies of hyperexpanded clones went down, and after one year T-cell counts and TCRbeta diversity were mostly credited to newly produced T cells.

Library construction relied on PCR. Sequenced using an Illumina HiSeq 2500. Molecular barcoding was employed in the preparation of TCR libraries, with unique molecular identifiers being used to normalize TCRbeta repertoire quantification. The public sequencing data were trimmed at Q25 with fastp and processed into clonotypes with MiXCR by TCRdb, which kept only in-frame beta chains. CDR3 protein sequences are deduplicated, and each keeps its most common genes and DNA. The sample table records hundreds of thousands of distinct CDR3 sequences; around 15% of these occur just once. The ten top clones hold roughly 40% of the sample. Sample treatment or condition, as interpreted from the label and publication: allogeneic hematopoietic cell transplantation with graft depleted of TCRalphabeta T cells and CD19 B cells. Transplant recipients were children who received TCRalphabeta/CD19-depleted allogeneic hematopoietic cell grafts.

This clonotype was found a few times. The antigen it binds to is not known. Base quality data are lacking; no much larger clone is found one base away. This sample comprised PBMCs, mostly from graft donor cells, obtained 360 days after TCRalphabeta/CD19-depleted stem cell transplant. The rearrangement joined TRBV3-1 to TRBJ1-5; TRBD1 could be the D gene, as 5 bases match. This TCR derives from a male patient under 10 years old who had a stem cell transplant for acute lymphoblastic leukemia, so the T cells may come from the graft donor. The DNA sequence is given as TGTGCCAGCAGCCAAGGGGACGGGTTGTACAATCAGCCCCAGCATTTT. Translated, this is CASSQGDGLYNQPQHF. Beyond the CDR3, the reference TRBV3-1 and TRBJ1-5 genes provide the residues; the full variable domain reads: DTAVSQTPKYLVTQMGNDKSIKCEQNLGHDTMYWYKQDSKKFLKIMFSYNNKELIINETVPNRFSPKSPDKAHLNLHINSLELGDSAVYFCASSQGDGLYNQPQHFGDGTRLSIL.